The text below deals with one T cell receptor beta chain. Per germline, CDR1 SEHNR and CDR2 FQNEAQ (reference sequence). The trim removed 4 bases at V and 3 bases at J, leaving 10 bases unmatched. The CDR3 extends over 17 amino acids. The sample belongs to a study of blood T cell repertoires in COVID-19. Study information: Researchers got acute and convalescent COVID-19 samples from the United States, Italy and Spain.

As processed by the authors: Amplified reference gene primers provided the basis for estimating nucleated cell counts. TCRdb keeps only in-frame clones here, not all; method: immunoSEQ multiplex PCR. Clonal size and the V and J genes are those of that table, whereas D and trimming came from the DNA. The sample includes approximately 280,000 clones, roughly nine tenths of them seen just once. Sequenced material: peripheral blood. The chain couples TRBV7-9 to TRBJ1-3; 9 bases line up with TRBD1. This TCR was recovered from a man between 50 and 59 years old with acute or convalescent COVID-19. The CDR3 region is CASSYPTGGEVGNTIYF. CDR3 sequence (DNA): TGTGCCAGCAGCTACCCGACAGGGGGAGAAGTTGGAAACACCATATATTTT.